Sequencing of this T cell receptor beta chain was carried out in a study of cytomegalovirus exposure and HLA in healthy donors. Study findings and constraints: CMV serostatus was the sole immune exposure information available. In a later analysis, parvovirus B19, influenza, CMV and Epstein-Barr virus appeared linked to several top co-occurrence clusters.

This PCR relied on a set of 60 Vbeta primers and 13 Jbeta primers. Sequenced by immunoSEQ multiplex PCR; TCRdb stores in-frame clones only, minus some. Of approximately 93,000 clones listed, roughly four fifths were seen once; the top ten hold around 3.8%. Trimming took off 4 bases at V and 2 bases at J, with 18 bases between the two ends. This CDR3 comprises 16 residues. Germline loops: CDR1 LGHNA, CDR2 YNFKEQ. For this clone: Its cognate antigen is unknown.

This chain uses TRBV4-2 with TRBJ2-7; maybe TRBD1 (7 bases). The receptor was derived from a man aged 50 to 59 in good health and CMV-seronegative. Sequenced sample: PBMCs. The CDR3 coding sequence is TGTGCCAGCAGCCCCAACCGGGGCAGGGGGGCCTACGAGCAGTACTTC. Protein sequence: CASSPNRGRGAYEQYF.